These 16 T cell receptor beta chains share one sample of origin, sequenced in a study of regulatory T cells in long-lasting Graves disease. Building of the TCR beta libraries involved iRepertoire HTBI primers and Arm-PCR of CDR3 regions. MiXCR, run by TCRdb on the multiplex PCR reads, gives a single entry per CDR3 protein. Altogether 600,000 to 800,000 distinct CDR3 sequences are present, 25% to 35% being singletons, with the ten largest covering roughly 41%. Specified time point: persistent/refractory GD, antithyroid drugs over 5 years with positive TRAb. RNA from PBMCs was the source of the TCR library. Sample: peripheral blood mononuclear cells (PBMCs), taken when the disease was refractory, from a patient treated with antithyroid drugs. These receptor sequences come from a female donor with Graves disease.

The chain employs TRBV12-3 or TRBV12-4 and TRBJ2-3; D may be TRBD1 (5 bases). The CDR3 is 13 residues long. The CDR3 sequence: CAGASLPTDTQYF. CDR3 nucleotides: TGTGCAGGGGCCTCTTTACCCACAGATACGCAGTATTTT.

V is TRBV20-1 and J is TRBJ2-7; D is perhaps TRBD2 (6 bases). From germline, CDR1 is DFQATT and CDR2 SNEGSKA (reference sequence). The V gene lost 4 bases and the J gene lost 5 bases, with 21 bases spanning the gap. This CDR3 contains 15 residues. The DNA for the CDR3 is TGCAGTGCTACCTCTCCAAACGGGAGAGGTCACGAGCAGTACTTC. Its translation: CSATSPNGRGHEQYF.

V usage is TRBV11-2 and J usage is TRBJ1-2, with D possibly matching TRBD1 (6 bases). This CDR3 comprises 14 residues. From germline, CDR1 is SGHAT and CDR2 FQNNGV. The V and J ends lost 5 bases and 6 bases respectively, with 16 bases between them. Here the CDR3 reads CASSVILQGDGYTF. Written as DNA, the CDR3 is TGTGCCAGCAGCGTTATTCTACAGGGTGATGGCTACACCTTC.

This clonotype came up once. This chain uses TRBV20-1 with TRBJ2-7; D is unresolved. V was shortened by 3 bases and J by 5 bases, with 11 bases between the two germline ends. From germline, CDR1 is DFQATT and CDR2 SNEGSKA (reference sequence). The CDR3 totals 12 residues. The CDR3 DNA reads TGCAGTGCTAGTTCCATTGGGGACGAGCAGTACTTC. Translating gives CSASSIGDEQYF.

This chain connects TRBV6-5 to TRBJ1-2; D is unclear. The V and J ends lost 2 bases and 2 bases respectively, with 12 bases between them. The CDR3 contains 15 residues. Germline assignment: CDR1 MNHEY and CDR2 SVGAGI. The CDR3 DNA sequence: TGTGCCAGCAGTTACGCGGCCGGCGGAAACTATGGCTACACCTTC. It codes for CASSYAAGGNYGYTF.

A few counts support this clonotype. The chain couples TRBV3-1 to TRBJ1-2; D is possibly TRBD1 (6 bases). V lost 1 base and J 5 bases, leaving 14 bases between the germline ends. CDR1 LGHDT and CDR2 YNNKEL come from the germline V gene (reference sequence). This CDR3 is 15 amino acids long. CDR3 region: CASSQGQGRLYGYTF. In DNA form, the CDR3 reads TGTGCCAGCAGCCAAGGGCAGGGGCGATTATATGGCTACACCTTC.

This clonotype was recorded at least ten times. The CDR3 nucleotides are TGTGCCAGCCGCGGCGAGTTCCCGAACACTGAAGCTTTCTTT. Its protein product is CASRGEFPNTEAFF. The genes are TRBV28 and TRBJ1-1, with unresolved D. Germline lookup yields CDR1 MDHEN and CDR2 SYDVKM. Deletions cut 8 bases from V and 1 base from J, with 14 bases between. This CDR3 comprises 14 residues. The entire variable domain, with the rest obtained from reference TRBV28 and TRBJ1-1, is as follows: DVKVTQSSRYLVKRTGEKVFLECVQDMDHENMFWYRQDPGLGLRLIYFSYDVKMKEKGDIPEGYSVSREKKERFSLILESASTNQTSMYLCASRGEFPNTEAFFGQGTRLTVV.

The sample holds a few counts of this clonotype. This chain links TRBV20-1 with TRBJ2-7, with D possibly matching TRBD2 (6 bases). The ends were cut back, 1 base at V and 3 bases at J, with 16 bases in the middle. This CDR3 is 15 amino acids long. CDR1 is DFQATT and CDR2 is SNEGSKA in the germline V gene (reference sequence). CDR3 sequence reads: CSARASGRGNYEQYF. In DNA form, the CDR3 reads TGCAGTGCTAGAGCGTCCGGACGGGGGAACTACGAGCAGTACTTC.

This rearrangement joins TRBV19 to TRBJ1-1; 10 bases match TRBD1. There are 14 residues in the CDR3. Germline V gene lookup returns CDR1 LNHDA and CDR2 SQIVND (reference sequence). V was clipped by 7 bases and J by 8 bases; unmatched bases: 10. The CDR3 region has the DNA TGTGCCAGTATCCCCGGGGACAGGGGATCGGAAGCTTTCTTT. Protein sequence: CASIPGDRGSEAFF.

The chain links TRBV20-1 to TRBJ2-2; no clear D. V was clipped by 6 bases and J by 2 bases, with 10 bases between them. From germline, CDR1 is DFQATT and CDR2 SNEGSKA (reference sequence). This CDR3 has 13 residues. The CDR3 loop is CSAATFNTGELFF. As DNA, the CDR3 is TGCAGTGCGGCGACGTTCAACACCGGGGAGCTGTTTTTT.

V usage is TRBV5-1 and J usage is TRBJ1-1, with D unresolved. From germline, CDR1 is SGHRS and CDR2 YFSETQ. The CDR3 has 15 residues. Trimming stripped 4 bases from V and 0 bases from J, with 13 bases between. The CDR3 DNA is TGCGCCAGCAGCCAAACCATTGCGTTGAACACTGAAGCTTTCTTT. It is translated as CASSQTIALNTEAFF.

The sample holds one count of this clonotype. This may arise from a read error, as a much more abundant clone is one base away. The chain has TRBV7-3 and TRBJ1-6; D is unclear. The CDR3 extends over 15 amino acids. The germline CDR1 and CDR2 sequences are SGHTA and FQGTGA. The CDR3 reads CASSLRPEGNSPLRF. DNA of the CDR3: TGTGCCAGCAGCTTACGGCCAGAAGGCAATTCACCCCTCCGCTTT.

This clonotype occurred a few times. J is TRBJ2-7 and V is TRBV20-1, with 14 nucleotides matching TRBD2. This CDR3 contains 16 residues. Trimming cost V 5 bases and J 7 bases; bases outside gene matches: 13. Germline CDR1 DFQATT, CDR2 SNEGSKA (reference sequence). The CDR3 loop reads CSARGTSGSWVGEQYF. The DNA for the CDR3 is TGCAGTGCTCGGGGGACTAGCGGGAGCTGGGTAGGAGAGCAGTACTTC.

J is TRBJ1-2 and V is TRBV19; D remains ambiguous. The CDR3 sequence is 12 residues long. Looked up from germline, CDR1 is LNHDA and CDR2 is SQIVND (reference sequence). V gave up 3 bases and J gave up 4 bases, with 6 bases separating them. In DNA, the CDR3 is TGTGCCAGTAGTATGCGTGGCTATGGCTACACCTTC. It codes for CASSMRGYGYTF.

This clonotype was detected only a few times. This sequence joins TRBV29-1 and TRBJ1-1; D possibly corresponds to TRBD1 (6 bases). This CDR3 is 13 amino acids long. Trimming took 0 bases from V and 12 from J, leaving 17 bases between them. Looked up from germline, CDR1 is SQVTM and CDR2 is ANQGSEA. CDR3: CSVEELAGVSTFF. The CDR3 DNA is TGCAGCGTTGAAGAGCTGGCAGGGGTATCTACTTTCTTT.

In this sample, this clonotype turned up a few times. This chain's CDR3 is CSVEDNDGNYGYTF. The CDR3 DNA is TGCAGCGTTGAAGATAATGACGGTAACTATGGCTACACCTTC. The genes are TRBV29-1 and TRBJ1-2; D unclear. V gave up 0 bases and J gave up 1 base, with 9 bases separating them. CDR1 is SQVTM and CDR2 is ANQGSEA in the germline V gene. The CDR3 contains 14 residues.